These 27 T cell receptor beta chains were all obtained from the same sample, sequenced in a study of monozygotic twins with inflammatory bowel disease. TCRdb processed the 5' RACE reads again and assigns one entry to each CDR3 protein, with no DNA. The table lists 110,000 or so distinct CDR3 sequences. The sequenced sample was blood. Receptors were obtained from a human donor with ulcerative colitis or Crohn's disease, or a healthy co-twin of an affected twin (not recorded which).

This chain's CDR3 is CASSVNGGQETQYF. The chain couples TRBV11-3 to TRBJ2-5; TCRdb gives TRBD1 as the D gene, but with no DNA this cannot be confirmed. Germline lookup yields CDR1 SGHNT and CDR2 YENEEA. The CDR3 spans 14 residues.

The V and J genes are TRBV7-9 and TRBJ2-3; the TRBD1 assignment by TCRdb is unverifiable without DNA. CDR3 length: 13 amino acids. Germline CDR1 reads SEHNR; CDR2 reads FQNEAQ (reference sequence). CDR3 in amino acids: CASRRGDGDTQYF.

The J gene is TRBJ1-5, the V gene TRBV5-8; TCRdb outputs TRBD1, but without DNA this stays unchecked. The CDR3 length is 14 residues. The germline gives CDR1 SGHTS, CDR2 YDEGEE. CDR3 sequence reads: CASSPWDSPQPQHF. The full variable domain, rest sourced from reference TRBV5-8 and TRBJ1-5, is EAGVTQSPTHLIKTRGQQATLRCSPISGHTSVYWYQQALGLGLQFLLWYDEGEERNRGNFPPRFSGRQFPNYSSELNVNALELEDSALYLCASSPWDSPQPQHFGDGTRLSIL.

V and J are TRBV6-5 and TRBJ1-6; the D gene TCRdb calls, TRBD1, cannot be checked with no DNA. CDR1 MNHEY and CDR2 SVGAGI come from the germline V gene. The CDR3 totals 18 residues. The CDR3 loop is CASSPGTGTFWDNSPLHF.

The chain recombines TRBV21-1 with TRBJ2-7; TCRdb's D call of TRBD2 is untestable without DNA. TRBV21-1 is reported as a pseudogene. This CDR3 has 16 amino acids. The CDR3 sequence: CASSVRLAVSSYEQYF.

The rearrangement joins TRBV6-1 to TRBJ1-1; with no DNA, the TCRdb D assignment of TRBD1 cannot be verified. From germline, CDR1 is MNHNS and CDR2 SASEGT. There are 16 residues in the CDR3. The CDR3 sequence: CASSRPGTGVGTEAFF.

The rearrangement links TRBV19 to TRBJ1-2; there is no DNA to check the TCRdb D call of TRBD1. The CDR3 spans 14 residues. Germline V gene data show CDR1 as LNHDA and CDR2 as SQIVND (reference sequence). CDR3 sequence: CASRNSGTGYGYTF.

V usage is TRBV29-1 and J usage is TRBJ2-3. The CDR3 covers 12 residues. The V gene's germline CDR1 is SQVTM and CDR2 ANQGSEA. The CDR3 reads CSVGELVNTQYF.

The chain links TRBV28 to TRBJ1-6; checking the TCRdb D call of TRBD1 is not possible without DNA. Germline V CDR1 and CDR2: MDHEN, SYDVKM. The CDR3 has 14 amino acids. CDR3: CASSSGQFNSPLHF.

This sequence joins TRBV10-3 and TRBJ2-2; the TRBD1 assignment by TCRdb is unverifiable without DNA. Germline loops: CDR1 ENHRY, CDR2 SYGVKD. The CDR3 is made up of 15 amino acids. CDR3: CAISEPPGGTGELFF.

V usage is TRBV20-1 and J usage is TRBJ2-1; lacking DNA, the TRBD1 call made by TCRdb goes unchecked. The CDR3 covers 14 residues. CDR1 DFQATT and CDR2 SNEGSKA come from the germline V gene (reference sequence). The CDR3 reads CSTTTGVSFNEQFF.

Here the CDR3 reads CASSIDREGYEQYF. The rearrangement joins TRBV19 to TRBJ2-7; the D call from TCRdb, TRBD2, cannot be confirmed without DNA. Germline V lookup: CDR1 LNHDA, CDR2 SQIVND (reference sequence). The CDR3 has 14 amino acids. Together with reference TRBV19 and TRBJ2-7, the CDR3 gives the full variable domain: DGGITQSPKYLFRKEGQNVTLSCEQNLNHDAMYWYRQDPGQGLRLIYYSQIVNDFQKGDIAEGYSVSREKKESFPLTVTSAQKNPTAFYLCASSIDREGYEQYFGPGTRLTVT.

This chain uses TRBV20-1 with TRBJ2-1. The CDR3 consists of 12 residues. Germline V gene lookup returns CDR1 DFQATT and CDR2 SNEGSKA (reference sequence). CDR3 protein: CSEDHLQEEQFF.

J is TRBJ1-6 and V is TRBV7-2; TCRdb picks TRBD1, but there is no DNA to check that call. Germline V gene sequence: CDR1 SGHTA, CDR2 FQGNSA. This CDR3 is 15 amino acids long. CDR3 protein: CASSLVGGLGSPLHF. Full variable domain (missing parts from reference TRBV7-2 and TRBJ1-6): GAGVSQSPSNKVTEKGKDVELRCDPISGHTALYWYRQSLGQGLEFLIYFQGNSAPDKSGLPSDRFSAERTGGSVSTLTIQRTQQEDSAVYLCASSLVGGLGSPLHFGNGTRLTVT.

This chain connects TRBV19 to TRBJ1-5; TCRdb lists TRBD1, though no DNA is available to test this call. The germline gives CDR1 LNHDA, CDR2 SQIVND (reference sequence). The CDR3 is made up of 13 amino acids. CDR3 in amino acids: CASGARDNQPQHF.

The rearrangement links TRBV10-3 to TRBJ1-2; the D call of TRBD1 rests on TCRdb alone, since no DNA is present to check it. The CDR3 has 13 residues. CDR1 is ENHRY and CDR2 is SYGVKD in the germline V gene. CDR3 loop: CAISETGSYGYTF.

The V and J genes are TRBV5-4 and TRBJ2-2. The germline V gene has CDR1 SGHNT and CDR2 YYREEE (reference sequence). The CDR3 is 12 amino acids. Here the CDR3 reads CASSYNTGELFF.

The chain carries TRBV19 and TRBJ2-3. The CDR3 has 13 residues. Germline assignment: CDR1 LNHDA and CDR2 SQIVND (reference sequence). CDR3 protein: CASSMGSLDTQYF. Full variable domain (missing parts from reference TRBV19 and TRBJ2-3): DGGITQSPKYLFRKEGQNVTLSCEQNLNHDAMYWYRQDPGQGLRLIYYSQIVNDFQKGDIAEGYSVSREKKESFPLTVTSAQKNPTAFYLCASSMGSLDTQYFGPGTRLTVL.

This rearrangement joins TRBV20-1 to TRBJ2-5. The CDR3 is 12 amino acids. In germline, CDR1 is DFQATT, CDR2 SNEGSKA (reference sequence). The CDR3 region is CSADHYQETQYF.

The chain combines TRBV7-2 with TRBJ2-5; TCRdb's D call of TRBD1 is untestable without DNA. Germline V gene data show CDR1 as SGHTA and CDR2 as FQGNSA. The CDR3 covers 15 residues. The CDR3: CASSARRGGQETQYF.

V is TRBV20-1 and J is TRBJ2-7; with no DNA, the TCRdb D assignment of TRBD2 cannot be verified. The CDR3 covers 14 residues. Germline CDR1 is DFQATT and CDR2 is SNEGSKA (reference sequence). Here the CDR3 reads CSARDELEGYEQYF.

This chain links TRBV20-1 with TRBJ1-6. CDR1 and CDR2 (germline): DFQATT, SNEGSKA (reference sequence). The CDR3 runs 15 residues. The CDR3 is CSAFYLSSYNSPLHF.

The chain combines TRBV5-1 with TRBJ2-7; checking the TCRdb D call of TRBD2 is not possible without DNA. The CDR3 has 14 amino acids. Germline CDR1 SGHRS, CDR2 YFSETQ. The CDR3 sequence: CASSLAAQEDEQYF.

CDR3 protein: CASSQGAPGLAERYEQYF. This chain connects TRBV4-3 to TRBJ2-7; without DNA, the TCRdb call of TRBD2 cannot be checked. The CDR3 runs to 18 residues. Germline V gene lookup returns CDR1 LGHNA and CDR2 YSLEER.

The chain combines TRBV7-9 with TRBJ1-4. Germline V gene data show CDR1 as SEHNR and CDR2 as FQNEAQ (reference sequence). This CDR3 contains 15 residues. The chain's CDR3 is CASSPVIGEGEKLFF. The full variable domain, with the rest looked up from reference TRBV7-9 and TRBJ1-4, is DTGVSQNPRHKITKRGQNVTFRCDPISEHNRLYWYRQTLGQGPEFLTYFQNEAQLEKSRLLSDRFSAERPKGSFSTLEIQRTEQGDSAMYLCASSPVIGEGEKLFFGSGTQLSVL.

This chain uses TRBV7-8 with TRBJ2-3; TCRdb lists TRBD1, though no DNA is available to test this call. The germline V gene has CDR1 SGHVS and CDR2 FQNEAQ. This CDR3 spans 13 amino acids. The CDR3 is CASSWGRLNTQYF.

The J gene is TRBJ2-1, the V gene TRBV12-3 or TRBV12-4; TCRdb picks TRBD2, but there is no DNA to check that call. The CDR3 is 16 residues long. CDR3 region: CASSLILAGANNEQFF.